The 32 T cell receptor beta chains reported below all come from one sample, sequenced in a study of monozygotic twins with inflammatory bowel disease. TCRdb reanalyzed the 5' RACE reads and collapses them to one entry per CDR3 protein, without DNA. Here the sample table reports more than 110,000 distinct CDR3 sequences. The sequencing sample was made of blood. The receptors stem from a human donor with ulcerative colitis or Crohn's disease, or a healthy co-twin of an affected twin (not recorded which).

The chain recombines TRBV12-3 or TRBV12-4 with TRBJ2-5; the TRBD2 assignment by TCRdb is unverifiable without DNA. The CDR3 sequence is 15 residues long. The CDR3 loop is CASSLQGLAIETQYF.

The V and J genes are TRBV12-3 or TRBV12-4 and TRBJ1-5; no DNA is available, so the TRBD1 call from TCRdb remains unchecked. This CDR3 has 14 residues. The CDR3 loop is CASSPTGNNQPQHF.

The chain has TRBV5-1 and TRBJ2-5; TCRdb selects TRBD1, and the lack of DNA leaves this call unchecked. This CDR3 region has 15 residues. In germline, CDR1 is SGHRS, CDR2 YFSETQ. CDR3 sequence: CASSLGARYQETQYF. Full variable domain (outside the CDR3, taken from reference TRBV5-1 and TRBJ2-5): KAGVTQTPRYLIKTRGQQVTLSCSPISGHRSVSWYQQTPGQGLQFLFEYFSETQRNKGNFPGRFSGRQFSNSRSEMNVSTLELGDSALYLCASSLGARYQETQYFGPGTRLLVL.

The V and J genes are TRBV29-1 and TRBJ1-3; there is no DNA to check the TCRdb D call of TRBD1. This CDR3 spans 14 amino acids. Per germline, CDR1 SQVTM and CDR2 ANQGSEA. The CDR3 loop reads CSVRDAYSGNTIYF.

The V and J genes are TRBV19 and TRBJ2-1; TCRdb picks TRBD1, but there is no DNA to check that call. Germline V lookup: CDR1 LNHDA, CDR2 SQIVND (reference sequence). The CDR3 covers 16 residues. The CDR3 reads CASAGTGVSSYNEQFF.

The rearrangement uses TRBV5-1 and TRBJ2-1; TCRdb's D call, TRBD1, is unchecked because there is no DNA. From germline, CDR1 is SGHRS and CDR2 YFSETQ. This CDR3 has 15 amino acids. The CDR3 here is CASSFRGSSYNEQFF.

V and J are TRBV4-2 and TRBJ2-6; no DNA is available, so the TRBD1 call from TCRdb remains unchecked. This CDR3 region has 16 residues. Germline V gene sequence: CDR1 LGHNA, CDR2 YNFKEQ. CDR3 sequence: CASSQGGVPGANVLTF.

The CDR3 loop is CASSGGRVSYNEQFF. This rearrangement joins TRBV2 to TRBJ2-1. Germline-derived CDR1 and CDR2 are SNHLY and FYNNEI. The CDR3 is 15 amino acids. Full variable domain (outside the CDR3, taken from reference TRBV2 and TRBJ2-1): EPEVTQTPSHQVTQMGQEVILRCVPISNHLYFYWYRQILGQKVEFLVSFYNNEISEKSEIFDDQFSVERPDGSNFTLKIRSTKLEDSAMYFCASSGGRVSYNEQFFGPGTRLTVL.

The rearrangement joins TRBV28 to TRBJ2-1; TCRdb proposes TRBD1, but this gene call is untestable without DNA. CDR1 and CDR2 (germline): MDHEN, SYDVKM. The CDR3 runs to 15 residues. The CDR3 region is CASQPGGGGNNEQFF.

The chain is built from TRBV7-2 and TRBJ2-5. Germline V gene lookup returns CDR1 SGHTA and CDR2 FQGNSA. This CDR3 region has 12 residues. CDR3 in amino acids: CASSSLWETQYF.

V and J are TRBV6-2 or TRBV6-3 and TRBJ1-1. Germline CDR1 MNHEY, CDR2 SVGEGT. The CDR3 is made up of 13 amino acids. The CDR3 region is CASSYPGRTEAFF.

Frequency places this clonotype as medium-sized. The V call is TRBV27, the J call TRBJ2-2; the TRBD1 assignment by TCRdb is unverifiable without DNA. Per germline, CDR1 MNHEY and CDR2 SMNVEV (reference sequence). The CDR3 is made up of 17 amino acids. The CDR3 region is CASSPSRDGVNTGELFF.

The chain employs TRBV7-9 and TRBJ2-2; TCRdb's D call of TRBD1 is untestable without DNA. CDR3 length equals 15 residues. Germline CDR1 is SEHNR and CDR2 is FQNEAQ (reference sequence). CDR3 residues: CASSSTPSGTGELFF.

This rearrangement joins TRBV6-2 or TRBV6-3 to TRBJ2-1; absent DNA, TCRdb's TRBD1 call cannot be checked. The germline V gene has CDR1 MNHEY and CDR2 SVGEGT. The CDR3 loop spans 15 amino acids. CDR3 residues: CASTKAMGPYNEQFF.

The chain recombines TRBV6-2 or TRBV6-3 with TRBJ2-1; TCRdb outputs TRBD1, but without DNA this stays unchecked. Germline CDR1 is MNHEY and CDR2 is SVGEGT. The CDR3 runs 17 residues. CDR3: CASRDPFSGRTYNEQFF.

This chain connects TRBV6-2 or TRBV6-3 to TRBJ2-1. CDR1 is MNHEY, CDR2 SVGEGT, per germline. CDR3 length: 12 residues. This CDR3 reads CASSYRYNEQFF.

The CDR3 loop is CASSLGTGAGYTF. V is TRBV7-9 and J is TRBJ1-2; TCRdb proposes TRBD1, but this gene call is untestable without DNA. Germline V CDR1 and CDR2: SEHNR, FQNEAQ (reference sequence). This CDR3 has 13 residues.

J is TRBJ2-1 and V is TRBV7-2; TCRdb picks TRBD2, but there is no DNA to check that call. The CDR3 is 17 amino acids. The germline CDR1 and CDR2 sequences are SGHTA and FQGNSA. CDR3 region: CASSLALWGLASDEQFF.

The chain couples TRBV10-2 to TRBJ2-7; TCRdb selects TRBD2, and the lack of DNA leaves this call unchecked. CDR1 and CDR2 (germline): WSHSY, SAAADI. The CDR3 covers 13 residues. This chain's CDR3 is CASSAQRAYEQYF.

The CDR3 here is CASSSPAESYEQYF. The genes are TRBV12-3 or TRBV12-4 and TRBJ2-7. There are 14 residues in the CDR3.

The chain carries TRBV25-1 and TRBJ2-5; the TCRdb D gene call, TRBD2, has no DNA to confirm it. Per germline, CDR1 MGHDK and CDR2 SYGVNS. This CDR3 spans 14 amino acids. The CDR3 is CASRPSGEQETQYF.

This chain uses TRBV6-5 with TRBJ2-7; TCRdb indicates TRBD1, and absent DNA this call remains unverified. The germline CDR1 and CDR2 sequences are MNHEY and SVGAGI. The CDR3 extends over 15 amino acids. The CDR3 protein is CASSLSPGSSYEQYF.

This rearrangement joins TRBV5-1 to TRBJ2-1; TCRdb picks TRBD2, but there is no DNA to check that call. This CDR3 region has 15 residues. The germline CDR1 and CDR2 sequences are SGHRS and YFSETQ. The CDR3 is CASSRTSPSYNEQFF.

The J gene is TRBJ1-2, the V gene TRBV27; with no DNA, the TCRdb D assignment of TRBD1 cannot be verified. The CDR3 loop spans 14 amino acids. Germline assignment: CDR1 MNHEY and CDR2 SMNVEV (reference sequence). The CDR3 reads CASSLSPGRGGYTF.

The chain links TRBV5-1 to TRBJ2-1. The germline gives CDR1 SGHRS, CDR2 YFSETQ. The CDR3 is 15 residues long. CDR3 in amino acids: CASSLVYGSYNEQFF.

The chain is built from TRBV20-1 and TRBJ1-6; TCRdb lists TRBD1, though no DNA is available to test this call. The CDR3 length is 14 residues. Germline-derived CDR1 and CDR2 are DFQATT and SNEGSKA (reference sequence). This CDR3 reads CSARVGGVSSPLHF.

The chain combines TRBV20-1 with TRBJ2-1; with no DNA, the TCRdb D assignment of TRBD2 cannot be verified. The CDR3 length is 15 residues. In germline, CDR1 is DFQATT, CDR2 SNEGSKA (reference sequence). The CDR3 sequence is CSARAQTSGSDEQFF.

The chain combines TRBV11-2 with TRBJ2-4; TCRdb designates TRBD2, a call that cannot be tested without DNA. This CDR3 comprises 16 residues. Germline CDR1 SGHAT, CDR2 FQNNGV. CDR3 region: CASSAIAGGSGNIQYF.

The rearrangement uses TRBV4-2 and TRBJ1-1; checking the TCRdb D call of TRBD1 is not possible without DNA. The CDR3 totals 12 residues. The germline V gene has CDR1 LGHNA and CDR2 YNFKEQ. CDR3 protein: CASSPRQGRAFF.

V gene TRBV20-1 combines with J gene TRBJ2-2; with no DNA, the TCRdb D assignment of TRBD2 cannot be verified. This CDR3 spans 16 amino acids. Germline lookup yields CDR1 DFQATT and CDR2 SNEGSKA (reference sequence). This CDR3 is CSARPGTRPPTGELFF.

The chain has TRBV28 and TRBJ1-4; TCRdb proposes TRBD1, but this gene call is untestable without DNA. CDR3 length: 14 residues. Germline V gene data show CDR1 as MDHEN and CDR2 as SYDVKM. Here the CDR3 reads CASRTSGQYEKLFF.

The V call is TRBV7-3, the J call TRBJ2-3; lacking DNA, the TRBD2 call made by TCRdb goes unchecked. The CDR3 length is 15 residues. Germline V CDR1 and CDR2: SGHTA, FQGTGA. The CDR3 loop reads CASSPSTHRADTQYF.